The present T cell receptor (beta chain) was sequenced within a study of cytomegalovirus exposure and HLA in healthy donors. The PCR was carried out with 60 Vbeta primers and 13 Jbeta primers. TCRdb's copy holds only in-frame clones and misses some; the assay was immunoSEQ multiplex PCR. This sample has 200,000 or so clones, with around 82% found just once. The sequenced material came from PBMCs. The TCR was taken from a boy younger than 18 in good health and CMV-seronegative.

The CDR3 loop reads CASNPVGGYNYGYTF. The CDR3 bases are TGTGCCAGCAATCCTGTAGGGGGCTATAACTATGGCTACACCTTC. V usage is TRBV27 and J usage is TRBJ1-2; 7 nucleotides align to TRBD1. Trimming took 7 bases from V and 1 from J; bases not matched to a gene: 9. The CDR3 runs to 15 residues. Germline V gives CDR1 MNHEY, CDR2 SMNVEV (reference sequence).